Following are 31 T cell receptor beta chains from one sample sequenced in a study of blood T cells in healthy people across ages. Through a sample-barcoded 5' primer and a J-beta primer mix, a second PCR was run for roughly 6 to 11 cycles. Via MiXCR, TCRdb re-called the 5' RACE reads, giving one row per CDR3 protein. Among about 1,400,000 distinct CDR3 sequences listed, roughly 64% were seen once. Sequenced material: blood. The receptors were sampled from a man aged 18 to 30 in good health.

J is TRBJ2-1 and V is TRBV12-3 or TRBV12-4; D not certain. V lost 5 bases to trimming and J lost 6 bases, with 11 bases between them. There are 13 residues in the CDR3. CDR3 sequence: CASSVHIINEQFF. For the CDR3, the DNA is TGTGCCAGCAGTGTACACATTATCAATGAGCAGTTCTTC.

V usage is TRBV28 and J usage is TRBJ2-6; either TRBD1 or TRBD2 may fit D (5 bases each). CDR3 length: 17 amino acids. Trimming took off 5 bases at V and 0 bases at J, with 14 bases between the two ends. Per germline, CDR1 MDHEN and CDR2 SYDVKM. This CDR3 is CASSPPGPPSGANVLTF. The DNA of the CDR3 is TGTGCCAGCAGTCCCCCGGGGCCACCCTCTGGGGCCAACGTCCTGACTTTC.

This clonotype was found once. The chain joins TRBV30 to TRBJ1-1, with D unresolved. V was clipped by 2 bases and J by 0 bases, with 7 bases between them. The CDR3 loop spans 13 amino acids. Germline CDR1 GTSNPN, CDR2 SVGIG (reference sequence). CDR3 DNA: TGTGCCTGGAGTCAGACCTTGAACACTGAAGCTTTCTTT. The encoded protein is CAWSQTLNTEAFF.

The chain has TRBV10-1 and TRBJ2-7, with 7 bases identical to TRBD1. V shed 6 bases and J 3 bases; nucleotides not matched to a gene: 11. Germline CDR1 WNHNN, CDR2 SYGVQD (reference sequence). This CDR3 contains 15 residues. The CDR3 nucleotides are TGCGCCAGCAGCTCCGGGACAGAGACTATCTACGAGCAGTACTTC. Its protein product is CASSSGTETIYEQYF.

This clonotype was recorded once. The genes are TRBV3-1 and TRBJ2-2; tentatively, D is TRBD1 or TRBD2 (6 bases each). This CDR3 contains 15 residues. With 1 base removed from V and 3 bases from J, the gap between germline ends came to 9 bases. The germline V gene has CDR1 LGHDT and CDR2 YNNKEL (reference sequence). CDR3 DNA: TGTGCCAGCAGCCAAGCGGGGGCGGACACCGGGGAGCTGTTTTTT. It yields the protein CASSQAGADTGELFF. The full variable domain, with the rest looked up from reference TRBV3-1 and TRBJ2-2, is DTAVSQTPKYLVTQMGNDKSIKCEQNLGHDTMYWYKQDSKKFLKIMFSYNNKELIINETVPNRFSPKSPDKAHLNLHINSLELGDSAVYFCASSQAGADTGELFFGEGSRLTVL.

The V gene is TRBV7-2, the J gene TRBJ2-2; no clear D. The V end was cut by 1 base, the J end by 7 bases, with 19 bases between. The CDR3 covers 17 residues. Germline V gene lookup returns CDR1 SGHTA and CDR2 FQGNSA. The CDR3 is CASSLERAVTTGGELFF. As DNA, the CDR3 is TGTGCCAGCAGCTTAGAACGTGCCGTTACCACCGGCGGGGAGCTGTTTTTT.

The chain recombines TRBV4-2 with TRBJ2-4, with 7 bases matching TRBD1. Germline loops: CDR1 LGHNA, CDR2 YNFKEQ. The CDR3 is 17 residues long. V shed 0 bases and J 0 bases; nucleotides not matched to a gene: 5. CDR3 loop: CASSQEGSGGAKNIQYF. The DNA of the CDR3 is TGTGCCAGCAGCCAAGAGGGCTCAGGGGGAGCCAAAAACATTCAGTACTTC.

The chain joins TRBV27 to TRBJ1-4; no clear D gene. The length of the CDR3 is 13 residues. Germline lookup yields CDR1 MNHEY and CDR2 SMNVEV (reference sequence). V gave up 8 bases and J gave up 10 bases, with 17 bases separating them. Here the CDR3 DNA reads TGTGCCAGCCACTCCCTCCCGGGCGGAAAACTGTTTTTT. Protein product: CASHSLPGGKLFF.

This clonotype turned up a few times. This chain uses TRBV7-2 with TRBJ2-7; D is possibly TRBD1 (5 bases). Trimming pared 8 bases from V and 0 bases from J, leaving 17 bases between. Germline CDR1 and CDR2: SGHTA and FQGNSA. The CDR3 has 15 amino acids. The CDR3 nucleotides read TGTGCCAGCTATGACAGCCGGCGGTACTCCTACGAGCAGTACTTC. This encodes CASYDSRRYSYEQYF.

This clonotype was picked up one time. The chain joins TRBV29-1 to TRBJ2-7, with D unclear. The CDR3 totals 15 residues. Germline CDR1 is SQVTM and CDR2 is ANQGSEA. V was cut by 4 bases and J by 1 base, with 17 bases left in between. The CDR3 here is CSVVETGGSSYEQYF. In nucleotides, the CDR3 is TGCAGCGTTGTCGAGACCGGTGGCAGTTCCTACGAGCAGTACTTC.

This clonotype was counted ten times or more. The J gene is TRBJ2-1, the V gene TRBV20-1; D remains unclear. The V gene lost 4 bases and the J gene lost 6 bases, with 10 bases spanning the gap. Germline CDR1 and CDR2: DFQATT and SNEGSKA (reference sequence). The CDR3 runs 12 residues. This CDR3 is CSANPVGNEQFF. The CDR3 DNA reads TGCAGTGCTAATCCTGTAGGCAATGAGCAGTTCTTC.

The chain joins TRBV12-3 or TRBV12-4 to TRBJ1-2; a weak D match, TRBD1 (6 bases). The CDR3 length is 15 residues. V lost 5 bases, J lost 5 bases, and 18 bases lay in between. The CDR3 DNA reads TGTGCCAGCAGTCCAACCGCAGGGGCCGGGTATGGCTACACCTTC. Protein: CASSPTAGAGYGYTF.

The chain couples TRBV12-3 or TRBV12-4 to TRBJ2-6, with 7 bases lining up with TRBD2. This CDR3 spans 18 amino acids. V was clipped by 7 bases and J by 0 bases; unmatched bases: 12. The CDR3 protein is CASTSGSREGSGANVLTF. The CDR3 nucleotides read TGTGCCAGCACCAGCGGCAGCAGGGAGGGCTCTGGGGCCAACGTCCTGACTTTC.

The genes are TRBV28 and TRBJ2-1, with D possibly TRBD2 on 5 matching bases. Germline CDR1 is MDHEN and CDR2 is SYDVKM. The CDR3 totals 13 residues. V was trimmed by 7 bases and J by 9 bases, leaving 16 bases between them. This chain's CDR3 is CASINRAAGEQFF. CDR3 coding DNA: TGTGCCAGCATAAACCGGGCCGCGGGTGAGCAGTTCTTC.

The gene calls are TRBV4-2 and TRBJ2-7; TRBD1 agrees at 9 bases. The V segment lost 0 bases and the J segment 5 bases; nucleotides outside the gene matches: 8. The length of the CDR3 is 16 residues. Germline assignment: CDR1 LGHNA and CDR2 YNFKEQ. The CDR3 coding sequence is TGTGCCAGCAGCCAAGATTCGGGACAGGGATTCGACGAGCAGTACTTC. Translating gives CASSQDSGQGFDEQYF.

This clonotype was counted many times. The chain links TRBV11-3 to TRBJ2-1; 8 nucleotides line up with TRBD2. V was pared by 7 bases and J by 5 bases, with 7 bases of the junction left unmatched. This CDR3 spans 14 amino acids. The germline V gene encodes CDR1 SGHNT and CDR2 YENEEA. The CDR3 is CASTPGGANNEQFF. The CDR3 nucleotides are TGTGCCAGCACCCCCGGGGGGGCCAACAATGAGCAGTTCTTC.

For the CDR3, the DNA is TGTGCCAGCAGCCAACTACGGTGGGATGAGCAGTTCTTC. Translated: CASSQLRWDEQFF. This chain links TRBV3-1 with TRBJ2-1; D unclear. The ends were cut back, 2 bases at V and 8 bases at J, with 10 bases in the middle. In germline, CDR1 is LGHDT, CDR2 YNNKEL (reference sequence). The CDR3 consists of 13 residues.

This clonotype was counted only a few times. A read error may account for a junction end that differs from germline. J is TRBJ2-1 and V is TRBV4-1, with D hard to call. The germline CDR1 and CDR2 sequences are MGHRA and YSYEKL. The CDR3 is 12 residues long. The CDR3 loop reads CASSKEGNEQFF. In nucleotides, the CDR3 is TGCGCCAGCAGCAAAGAAGGTAATGAGCAGTTCTTC.

V is TRBV16 and J is TRBJ1-2; D not resolved. Trimming removed 1 base from V and 4 bases from J, with 13 bases in between. CDR3 length equals 15 residues. Germline CDR1 reads KGHSY; CDR2 reads FQNENV. The CDR3 region has the DNA TGTGCCAGCAGCCAATATATGGAACTTATCTATGGCTACACCTTC. Its translation: CASSQYMELIYGYTF.

This chain uses TRBV7-9 with TRBJ2-4; either TRBD1 or TRBD2 may supply D (7 bases each). The assigned J gene may be wrong: the sequence end matches TRBJ2-7 better. Per germline, CDR1 SEHNR and CDR2 FQNEAQ (reference sequence). This CDR3 is built from 16 residues. The CDR3 loop reads CASSLIGRGTNDEQYF. CDR3 coding DNA: TGTGCCAGCAGCTTAATCGGCAGGGGGACTAACGACGAGCAGTACTTC.

The chain has TRBV30 and TRBJ2-5; a weak D match, TRBD1 (5 bases). CDR1 is GTSNPN and CDR2 is SVGIG in the germline V gene (reference sequence). Deletions cut 3 bases from V and 5 bases from J, with 13 bases between. This CDR3 has 13 residues. CDR3 DNA sequence: TGTGCCTGGAGGCCAGGCCCAGGGGAGACCCAGTACTTC. Its protein is CAWRPGPGETQYF.

The rearrangement links TRBV7-9 to TRBJ1-5; D remains ambiguous. Looked up from germline, CDR1 is SEHNR and CDR2 is FQNEAQ (reference sequence). Trimming pared 5 bases from V and 6 bases from J, leaving 17 bases between. This CDR3 is 15 amino acids long. The CDR3 protein is CASSHPQELGQPQHF. CDR3 bases: TGTGCCAGCAGCCACCCCCAGGAATTAGGTCAGCCCCAGCATTTT.

This clonotype was found a few times. J is TRBJ2-1 and V is TRBV20-1; 7 bases match TRBD2. The trim removed 0 bases at V and 3 bases at J, leaving 11 bases unmatched. CDR1 is DFQATT and CDR2 is SNEGSKA in the germline V gene (reference sequence). The CDR3 loop spans 17 amino acids. CDR3 in DNA: TGCAGTGCTAGAGATTGGGGGAGAGCTAGCGGCTACAATGAGCAGTTCTTC. Translating gives CSARDWGRASGYNEQFF.

The chain recombines TRBV9 with TRBJ2-5, with D possibly matching TRBD2 (5 bases). The germline V and J ends were trimmed by 0 bases and 0 bases, with 6 bases remaining between them. Germline V gives CDR1 SGDLS, CDR2 YYNGEE. This CDR3 is 14 amino acids long. Here the CDR3 reads CASSVGSDQETQYF. As DNA, the CDR3 is TGTGCCAGCAGCGTAGGTAGCGACCAAGAGACCCAGTACTTC.

This clonotype was observed a handful of times. J is TRBJ2-6 and V is TRBV20-1, with 13 bases fitting TRBD2. V gave up 1 base and J gave up 1 base; unmatched junction bases: 1. Germline V gene sequence: CDR1 DFQATT, CDR2 SNEGSKA (reference sequence). This CDR3 region has 17 residues. The CDR3 DNA is TGCAGTGCTAGAGGGACTAGCGGGAGTTCTGGGGCCAACGTCCTGACTTTC. Translating it yields CSARGTSGSSGANVLTF.

The J gene is TRBJ2-5, the V gene TRBV7-9, with 7 bases aligning to TRBD1. CDR3 size: 14 residues. In germline, CDR1 is SEHNR, CDR2 FQNEAQ (reference sequence). Trimming removed 5 bases from V and 5 bases from J; junction bases left unmatched: 8. In nucleotides, the CDR3 is TGTGCCAGCAGCCGACGGGACAGCCTTGAGACCCAGTACTTC. Its translation is CASSRRDSLETQYF.

The J gene is TRBJ2-3, the V gene TRBV5-1; D possibly corresponds to TRBD1 (6 bases). Per the germline V gene, CDR1 is SGHRS and CDR2 is YFSETQ. This CDR3 is built from 13 residues. Between the trimmed V and J ends, which lost 8 bases and 4 bases, there was a span of 14 bases. The DNA of the CDR3 is TGCGCCAGTAACAGGGTGCTCGCAGATACGCAGTATTTT. It is translated as CASNRVLADTQYF.

With regard to this clonotype: This could be a read error, since a much larger clone is one nucleotide away. The chain employs TRBV20-1 and TRBJ2-7; D gene uncertain. With 3 bases removed from V and 1 base from J, the gap between germline ends came to 10 bases. The CDR3 loop spans 13 amino acids. Germline V gene sequence: CDR1 DFQATT, CDR2 SNEGSKA (reference sequence). DNA of the CDR3: TGCAGTGCTAGTGACGACCAGTCCTACGAGCAGTACTTC. Amino acids: CSASDDQSYEQYF.

This clonotype appeared a few times. The V call is TRBV27, the J call TRBJ1-2; 10 positions match TRBD1. The CDR3 runs to 15 residues. Germline-derived CDR1 and CDR2 are MNHEY and SMNVEV (reference sequence). V dropped 5 bases and J dropped 6; count of bases not matched to a gene: 9. The CDR3 sequence is CASSPLAGTGDGYTF. The CDR3 DNA reads as TGTGCCAGCAGTCCCTTAGCCGGGACAGGGGATGGCTACACCTTC.

This chain joins TRBV27 and TRBJ1-6; D unclear. The CDR3 runs to 14 residues. Germline lookup yields CDR1 MNHEY and CDR2 SMNVEV (reference sequence). Trimming shortened V by 4 bases and J by 7 bases, and 11 bases separated the two germline ends. CDR3 sequence: CASSYQDLNSPLHF. The CDR3, as DNA: TGTGCCAGCAGTTACCAGGACCTGAATTCACCCCTCCACTTT.

The rearrangement joins TRBV7-9 to TRBJ1-1; D remains ambiguous. The CDR3 is made up of 11 amino acids. Germline assignment: CDR1 SEHNR and CDR2 FQNEAQ (reference sequence). V lost 9 bases and J lost 1, with 6 bases in between. The CDR3 bases are TGTGCCAGTTGGGCGAACACTGAAGCTTTCTTT. This codes for CASWANTEAFF.